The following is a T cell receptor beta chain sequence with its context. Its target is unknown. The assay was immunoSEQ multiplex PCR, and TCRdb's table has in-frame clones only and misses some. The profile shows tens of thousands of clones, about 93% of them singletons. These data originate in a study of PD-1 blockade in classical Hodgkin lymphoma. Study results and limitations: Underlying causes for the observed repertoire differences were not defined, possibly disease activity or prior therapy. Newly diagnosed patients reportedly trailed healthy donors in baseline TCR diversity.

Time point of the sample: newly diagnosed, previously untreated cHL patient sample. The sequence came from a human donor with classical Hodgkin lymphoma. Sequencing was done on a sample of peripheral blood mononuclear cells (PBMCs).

The CDR3 coding sequence is TGTGCCAGCGGAGGGGGGAACACTGAAGCTTTCTTT. Its translation is CASGGGNTEAFF. The rearrangement links TRBV9 to TRBJ1-1; tentative D call: TRBD1 (6 bases). Trimming stripped 7 bases from V and 1 base from J, with 8 bases between. CDR1 and CDR2 from the germline V gene are SGDLS and YYNGEE. CDR3 length: 12 residues.